This T cell receptor beta chain was observed in a study of CD8+ T cells in alopecia areata. Across the study: Severity in treated patients was scored by percentage of scalp area affected. Findings of the study overall: Whereas mice showed it more clearly, TCR sharing across patients was murkier, possibly because of HLA.

The treatment: oral pan-JAK inhibitor, 5-10 mg twice daily. T lymphocytes (CD4+ and CD8+) were sorted from PBMCs. About this clone itself: Its specificity is not known.

Extracted RNA was reverse transcribed into cDNA, the sequencing template. Sequencing used immunoSEQ multiplex PCR; TCRdb keeps in-frame clones, though not all of them. The repertoire holds 130,000 or so clones, with 85% to 90% as singletons. The sequencing used CD8+ T cells sorted from blood, collected at week 4, from a patient treated with tofacitinib. The sequence derives from a human donor with alopecia areata.

The CDR3 nucleotides are TGTGCCAGCAGCCCACGGACAGGACGCACAGATACGCAGTATTTT. It translates to CASSPRTGRTDTQYF. The V gene is TRBV9, the J gene TRBJ2-3; 7 nucleotides line up with TRBD1. There are 15 residues in the CDR3. Germline CDR1 reads SGDLS; CDR2 reads YYNGEE. J was trimmed by 1 base and V by 4 bases; bases with no gene match: 6.